This entry lists 17 T cell receptor beta chains sequenced from one sample in a study of molecular identifiers for immune sequencing clone quantification. TCRdb redid the calling of the PCR reads with MiXCR, one entry per CDR3 protein. The profile shows around 460,000 distinct CDR3 sequences, around 23% of them singletons. The sequenced material came from naive CD8+ T cells from blood, with Jurkat cell RNA spiked in. Subset: FACS-sorted CD8+CD4-CCR7+CD45RA+ naive T cells. The source is a human donor in good health. Some libraries in this study had Jurkat cell RNA spiked in.

This clonotype came up many times. The rearrangement joins TRBV12-3 or TRBV12-4 to TRBJ1-5, with D possibly being TRBD1 (5 bases). This CDR3 has 14 amino acids. Trimming removed 6 bases at V and 5 bases at J, with 14 bases between. The CDR3 region is CASSLGEYYQPQHF. Here the CDR3 DNA reads TGTGCCAGCAGCCTAGGGGAGTATTATCAGCCCCAGCATTTT.

In this sample, this clonotype turned up a few times. J is TRBJ2-1 and V is TRBV7-9; possible D gene TRBD2, 5 bases. The CDR3 length is 13 residues. Germline V lookup: CDR1 SEHNR, CDR2 FQNEAQ (reference sequence). The ends were cut back, 6 bases at V and 5 bases at J, with 11 bases in the middle. This CDR3 is CASRGRENNEQFF. Written as DNA, the CDR3 is TGTGCCAGCAGGGGTCGGGAAAACAATGAGCAGTTCTTC.

This clonotype has a handful of counts. The rearrangement links TRBV7-2 to TRBJ2-5; 7 nucleotides align to TRBD1. The germline V gene encodes CDR1 SGHTA and CDR2 FQGNSA. V shed 5 bases and J 4 bases; nucleotides not matched to a gene: 10. This CDR3 comprises 15 residues. The CDR3 bases are TGTGCCAGCAGCCTCGGCGTGACAGGGACAGAGACCCAGTACTTC. Its translation: CASSLGVTGTETQYF.

This clonotype was counted only a few times. The CDR3 DNA is TGTGCCAGCAGCCCCGAAGGCACAACCTACGAGCAGTACTTC. Translation: CASSPEGTTYEQYF. The rearrangement uses TRBV11-2 and TRBJ2-7; D call uncertain. There are 14 residues in the CDR3. The V gene lost 5 bases and the J gene lost 2 bases, with 13 bases spanning the gap. Germline V gives CDR1 SGHAT, CDR2 FQNNGV.

This clonotype was seen repeatedly, ten times or more. The V gene is TRBV6-1, the J gene TRBJ1-5; D ambiguous. Trimming removed 7 bases at V and 3 bases at J, with 16 bases between. The germline V gene has CDR1 MNHNS and CDR2 SASEGT. This CDR3 is 15 amino acids long. CDR3 region: CASTHSGFFNQPQHF. CDR3 bases: TGTGCCAGCACCCACTCCGGGTTCTTCAATCAGCCCCAGCATTTT.

The chain employs TRBV2 and TRBJ2-3; D is ambiguous. CDR3 size: 16 residues. Germline V gene sequence: CDR1 SNHLY, CDR2 FYNNEI. The V and J ends lost 5 bases and 2 bases respectively, with 17 bases between them. In DNA, the CDR3 is TGTGCCAGCAGTTGGTATACAGAACAAATCACAGATACGCAGTATTTT. Its protein is CASSWYTEQITDTQYF. Combining the CDR3 with reference TRBV2 and TRBJ2-3 gives the whole variable domain EPEVTQTPSHQVTQMGQEVILRCVPISNHLYFYWYRQILGQKVEFLVSFYNNEISEKSEIFDDQFSVERPDGSNFTLKIRSTKLEDSAMYFCASSWYTEQITDTQYFGPGTRLTVL.

A few counts support this clonotype. The chain is built from TRBV27 and TRBJ2-7, with D possibly being TRBD2 (6 bases). Germline values: CDR1 MNHEY, CDR2 SMNVEV (reference sequence). The length of the CDR3 is 12 residues. Trimming took 7 bases from V and 6 from J, leaving 13 bases between them. CDR3 loop: CASTDQGGEQYF. CDR3 in DNA: TGTGCCAGCACTGACCAGGGAGGCGAGCAGTACTTC.

This clonotype was observed a handful of times. The rearrangement links TRBV4-1 to TRBJ1-3; the D is unclear. The V end lost 0 bases, the J end lost 0 bases, and 6 bases lay between the germline ends. Germline CDR1 MGHRA, CDR2 YSYEKL. This CDR3 region has 15 residues. The CDR3 is CASSQEFYSGNTIYF. Written as DNA, the CDR3 is TGCGCCAGCAGCCAAGAGTTCTACTCTGGAAACACCATATATTTT.

This clonotype was picked up many times. The CDR3 DNA reads as TGTGCCAGCAGTGAATTTGCTAGCGCTAGCACAGATACGCAGTATTTT. Translating it yields CASSEFASASTDTQYF. This sequence joins TRBV2 and TRBJ2-3, with a weak D call TRBD2 (6 bases). This CDR3 contains 16 residues. The germline V and J ends were trimmed by 2 bases and 0 bases, with 12 bases remaining between them. The germline V gene has CDR1 SNHLY and CDR2 FYNNEI.

This clonotype appeared a few times. CDR3 DNA: TGTGCCAGCAGGCCCAGGACAGGGAACACTGAAGCTTTCTTT. Translation: CASRPRTGNTEAFF. V is TRBV6-2 or TRBV6-3 and J is TRBJ1-1; 7 bases are a match to TRBD1. CDR1 MNHEY and CDR2 SVGEGT come from the germline V gene. V shed 6 bases, J shed 1 base, and the junction held 5 bases outside the gene matches. CDR3 length equals 14 residues.

In its sample, this clonotype was seen a few times. This chain connects TRBV28 to TRBJ2-7, with 8 bases lining up with TRBD1. The CDR3 totals 16 residues. Per the germline V gene, CDR1 is MDHEN and CDR2 is SYDVKM. Trimming took 5 bases from V and 0 from J; bases not matched to a gene: 9. CDR3 loop: CASSPRTGTYSYEQYF. For the CDR3, the DNA is TGTGCCAGCAGTCCCCGGACAGGGACCTACTCCTACGAGCAGTACTTC.

J is TRBJ2-3 and V is TRBV21-1; the table assigns TRBD1, which was not confirmed against the DNA. TRBV21-1 is described as a pseudogene. This CDR3 spans 16 amino acids. CDR3 nucleotides: TGTGCCAGCAGCAAACCCCTGGAGGAGCTCACAGATACGCAGTATTTT. Translating it yields CASSKPLEELTDTQYF.

There are a few counts of this clonotype. The chain couples TRBV7-9 to TRBJ2-2; D not certain. Germline-derived CDR1 and CDR2 are SEHNR and FQNEAQ (reference sequence). The CDR3 has 16 residues. V was pared by 5 bases and J by 0 bases, with 13 bases between. CDR3 in amino acids: CASSPQWTSNTGELFF. CDR3 nucleotides: TGTGCCAGCAGCCCTCAGTGGACCTCGAACACCGGGGAGCTGTTTTTT. The whole variable domain, remainder taken from reference TRBV7-9 and TRBJ2-2, is DTGVSQNPRHKITKRGQNVTFRCDPISEHNRLYWYRQTLGQGPEFLTYFQNEAQLEKSRLLSDRFSAERPKGSFSTLEIQRTEQGDSAMYLCASSPQWTSNTGELFFGEGSRLTVL.

The V call is TRBV12-5, the J call TRBJ2-7; D remains ambiguous. The germline gives CDR1 LGHNT, CDR2 FRNRAP. CDR3 length: 11 residues. V was cut by 6 bases and J by 2 bases, with 5 bases left in between. CDR3 DNA: TGTGCTAGTGGGCCCACCTACGAGCAGTACTTC. Translated, it gives CASGPTYEQYF.

In its sample, this clonotype was seen many times. The genes are TRBV4-3 and TRBJ2-7, with D possibly matching TRBD1 (5 bases). Germline CDR1 is LGHNA and CDR2 is YSLEER. The CDR3 is 16 amino acids. V was shortened by 1 base and J by 2 bases, with 15 bases between the two germline ends. The CDR3 bases are TGCGCCAGCAGCCAAGCCCCACAGGCCCGGCCCTACGAGCAGTACTTC. This codes for CASSQAPQARPYEQYF.

Note on this clonotype: This could be a read error, since a much larger clone is one nucleotide away. This sequence joins TRBV7-9 and TRBJ2-5, with a tentative D call TRBD1 (5 bases). Germline loops: CDR1 SEHNR, CDR2 FQNEAQ (reference sequence). The CDR3 runs to 13 residues. The CDR3 bases are TGTGCCGGCAGCTGGGGCAGCCAAGAGACCCAGTACTTC. The encoded protein is CAGSWGSQETQYF.

Here the CDR3 DNA reads TGCGCCAGCAGCTTATGGGCTGGGGCCGCCCGGGATGAGCAGTACTTC. This encodes CASSLWAGAARDEQYF. This sequence joins TRBV5-1 and TRBJ2-7; D might be TRBD1 or TRBD2, each matching 5 bases. The CDR3 is made up of 16 amino acids. The V gene lost 2 bases and the J gene lost 7 bases, with 22 bases spanning the gap. Germline V gene data show CDR1 as SGHRS and CDR2 as YFSETQ.